The 32 T cell receptor beta chains listed next were all sequenced from one sample in a study of blood T cell repertoires in COVID-19 (dated by TCRdb to the early 2020s). Libraries were prepared through the immunoSEQ multiplex PCR assay. In its TCRdb copy, this immuneACCESS table keeps in-frame sequences only and misses some clones. Where compared with another copy, unresolved V genes explain less than half of these, and the others have no known cause. The sample contains roughly 150,000 clones, approximately 86% of them found a single time. The ten biggest clones cover 5.4% of the sample. Material for sequencing was peripheral blood. Receptor source: a human donor in a cohort sampled during active COVID-19.

J is TRBJ1-2 and V is TRBV6-2 or TRBV6-3; unclear D gene. In germline, CDR1 is MNHEY, CDR2 SVGEGT. The V end was cut by 0 bases, the J end by 6 bases, with 8 bases between. This CDR3 is 13 amino acids long. CDR3 region: CASSYSQVNGYTF. As DNA, the CDR3 is TGTGCCAGCAGTTACTCCCAGGTCAATGGCTACACCTTC.

This rearrangement joins TRBV19 to TRBJ2-1; 9 bases line up with TRBD2. This CDR3 region has 15 residues. The germline V gene encodes CDR1 LNHDA and CDR2 SQIVND (reference sequence). V gave up 4 bases and J gave up 1 base; unmatched junction bases: 2. The CDR3: CASSRAGGSYNEQFF. In DNA form, the CDR3 reads TGTGCCAGTAGTAGGGCGGGAGGGTCCTACAATGAGCAGTTCTTC.

J is TRBJ2-5 and V is TRBV4-1; 9 bases are a match to TRBD1. With 0 bases clipped from V and 4 bases from J, the junction kept 6 bases outside the gene matches. Germline CDR1 is MGHRA and CDR2 is YSYEKL. The CDR3 consists of 16 residues. DNA for the CDR3: TGCGCCAGCAGCCAAGATCGGGGACAGGGTGGAGAGACCCAGTACTTC. Protein product: CASSQDRGQGGETQYF.

The sample holds one count of this clone. This sequence joins TRBV12-5 and TRBJ1-4; a possible D gene is TRBD1 (6 bases). V shed 6 bases and J shed 5 bases, with 13 bases lying between them. The germline gives CDR1 LGHNT, CDR2 FRNRAP. CDR3 length equals 14 residues. CDR3 bases: TGTGCTAGTGGACGGGAGGGGGGGAATGAAAAACTGTTTTTT. Translating gives CASGREGGNEKLFF.

J is TRBJ2-1 and V is TRBV4-1, with a possible D match to TRBD2 (7 bases). V lost 3 bases to trimming and J lost 6 bases, with 15 bases between them. The CDR3 has 15 residues. The germline V gene has CDR1 MGHRA and CDR2 YSYEKL. CDR3 sequence (DNA): TGCGCCAGCAGCCAGGCGGGGGCGGTGGCCAATGAGCAGTTCTTC. Its protein product is CASSQAGAVANEQFF.

The V call is TRBV19, the J call TRBJ1-3; TRBD1 is a possible D gene (5 bases). The CDR3 runs to 15 residues. CDR1 is LNHDA and CDR2 is SQIVND in the germline V gene (reference sequence). V gave up 4 bases and J gave up 8 bases, with 18 bases separating them. Here the CDR3 DNA reads TGTGCCAGTAGTAAAGGGGCCTGGGCATCGGACACCATATATTTT. It codes for CASSKGAWASDTIYF.

The gene calls are TRBV7-9 and TRBJ1-1; possible D gene TRBD1, 6 bases. Germline CDR1 SEHNR, CDR2 FQNEAQ (reference sequence). Deletions cut 4 bases from V and 5 bases from J, with 14 bases between. The CDR3 is 14 amino acids. The CDR3 DNA is TGTGCCAGCAGCTACTCAGGGGCAAGGACTGAAGCTTTCTTT. Translation: CASSYSGARTEAFF.

The J gene is TRBJ1-2, the V gene TRBV5-4, with TRBD1 matching 7 bases. The V gene's germline CDR1 is SGHNT and CDR2 YYREEE (reference sequence). The CDR3 covers 13 residues. Trimming removed 4 bases from V and 4 bases from J; junction bases left unmatched: 4. CDR3 residues: CASSKWDSYGYTF. CDR3 in DNA: TGTGCCAGCAGCAAATGGGACAGCTATGGCTACACCTTC.

The chain recombines TRBV9 with TRBJ2-1; 7 bases line up with TRBD1. Germline V lookup: CDR1 SGDLS, CDR2 YYNGEE. The length of the CDR3 is 14 residues. V shed 0 bases, J shed 6 bases, and the junction held 3 bases outside the gene matches. CDR3 amino acids: CASSVAPGGNEQFF. For the CDR3, the DNA is TGTGCCAGCAGCGTAGCGCCAGGGGGCAATGAGCAGTTCTTC.

The chain couples TRBV6-2 or TRBV6-3 to TRBJ2-2; TRBD1 agrees at 8 bases. The CDR3 extends over 19 amino acids. In germline, CDR1 is MNHEY, CDR2 SVGEGT. J gave up 0 bases and V 2 bases, and 11 bases lay outside the gene matches. In DNA, the CDR3 is TGTGCCAGCAGTTACAGCTTGACAGGGGCCTCCGCGAACACCGGGGAGCTGTTTTTT. Its translation: CASSYSLTGASANTGELFF.

The V and J genes are TRBV29-1 and TRBJ1-1; D is uncertain. Trimming took 7 bases from V and 1 from J, leaving 7 bases between them. Germline CDR1 SQVTM, CDR2 ANQGSEA. The CDR3 contains 11 residues. The CDR3: CSARQNTEAFF. The CDR3 nucleotides read TGCAGCGCCAGACAGAACACTGAAGCTTTCTTT.

The gene calls are TRBV5-1 and TRBJ1-4, with 10 bases aligning to TRBD1. Germline V gene data show CDR1 as SGHRS and CDR2 as YFSETQ. The CDR3 has 16 amino acids. With V trimmed by 0 bases and J by 4 bases, 3 bases remained unmatched. The CDR3 DNA reads TGCGCCAGCAGCTTGGCCGGGACAGGGGATAATGAAAAACTGTTTTTT. This encodes CASSLAGTGDNEKLFF.

The rearrangement links TRBV4-1 to TRBJ1-4; D is perhaps TRBD1 (6 bases). The CDR3 runs to 15 residues. V was clipped by 5 bases and J by 7 bases, with 17 bases between them. Germline V gene data show CDR1 as MGHRA and CDR2 as YSYEKL. The CDR3 loop reads CASSADRGVFEKLFF. CDR3 nucleotides: TGCGCCAGCAGCGCGGACAGAGGAGTTTTTGAAAAACTGTTTTTT.

This clone was seen a few times. The chain has TRBV19 and TRBJ2-7; 11 nucleotides match TRBD2. Germline V gene sequence: CDR1 LNHDA, CDR2 SQIVND (reference sequence). V shed 2 bases and J 1 base; nucleotides not matched to a gene: 1. The CDR3 is 15 amino acids. CDR3 bases: TGTGCCAGTAGTATAACTAGCGGGAGATCCTACGAGCAGTACTTC. Residues: CASSITSGRSYEQYF.

This chain links TRBV7-2 with TRBJ2-1, with 8 bases aligning to TRBD2. CDR1 is SGHTA and CDR2 is FQGNSA in the germline V gene. This CDR3 contains 15 residues. Trimming at V came to 5 bases and at J to 8 bases, leaving 11 bases not matched to a gene. CDR3 sequence: CASSPPGTSIHEQFF. The CDR3 bases are TGTGCCAGCAGCCCCCCCGGGACTAGTATCCATGAGCAGTTCTTC.

CDR3 protein: CASTGYRGWHEQYF. The CDR3 nucleotides are TGTGCCAGCACCGGCTACAGGGGGTGGCACGAGCAGTACTTC. The chain recombines TRBV6-5 with TRBJ2-7, with 8 bases matching TRBD1. Germline CDR1 and CDR2: MNHEY and SVGAGI. There are 14 residues in the CDR3. V shed 7 bases, J shed 5 bases, and the junction held 10 bases outside the gene matches.

The chain has TRBV25-1 and TRBJ2-1; TRBD2 might be the D (5 bases). The germline gives CDR1 MGHDK, CDR2 SYGVNS. The V end lost 3 bases, the J end lost 7 bases, and 22 bases lay between the germline ends. The length of the CDR3 is 17 residues. CDR3 loop: CASSDRLHVAYLNEQFF. The CDR3 DNA reads as TGTGCCAGCAGTGATCGACTACATGTTGCCTATCTGAATGAGCAGTTCTTC.

The rearrangement uses TRBV11-2 and TRBJ2-5, with 15 bases aligning to TRBD2. The V gene end was trimmed by 1 base and the J gene end by 5 bases; junction bases not matched to a gene: 5. The germline gives CDR1 SGHAT, CDR2 FQNNGV. CDR3 length: 17 residues. CDR3 in DNA: TGTGCCAGCAGCTTAGCGGGACTAGCGGGGGGCTGGGAGACCCAGTACTTC. This encodes CASSLAGLAGGWETQYF.

DNA for the CDR3: TGCAGCGTCCCCGGGGGGGGACAGGGGGGATTTAACTATGGCTACACCTTC. It is translated as CSVPGGGQGGFNYGYTF. The chain uses TRBV29-1 and TRBJ1-2; 11 nucleotides line up with TRBD1. The V segment lost 6 bases and the J segment 1 base; nucleotides outside the gene matches: 13. The length of the CDR3 is 17 residues. Germline V gene lookup returns CDR1 SQVTM and CDR2 ANQGSEA. The full variable domain, its missing parts supplied by reference TRBV29-1 and TRBJ1-2, is SAVISQKPSRDICQRGTSLTIQCQVDSQVTMMFWYRQQPGQSLTLIATANQGSEATYESGFVIDKFPISRPNLTFSTLTVSNMSPEDSSIYLCSVPGGGQGGFNYGYTFGSGTRLTVV.

V is TRBV30 and J is TRBJ2-3, with TRBD2 matching over 8 bases. V lost 4 bases and J lost 2; bases outside the gene matches: 5. Germline lookup yields CDR1 GTSNPN and CDR2 SVGIG (reference sequence). CDR3 size: 14 residues. The CDR3, as DNA: TGTGCCTGGACGGGGGGGGGTTTCACAGATACGCAGTATTTT. It translates to CAWTGGGFTDTQYF.

The gene calls are TRBV7-8 and TRBJ1-4, with 7 bases that match TRBD1. This CDR3 has 15 residues. J was trimmed by 5 bases and V by 5 bases; bases with no gene match: 8. The germline V gene encodes CDR1 SGHVS and CDR2 FQNEAQ. The CDR3 DNA reads as TGTGCCAGCAGCCCCTGGTCAGGGGGGAATGAAAAACTGTTTTTT. Encoded protein: CASSPWSGGNEKLFF.

The chain carries TRBV7-9 and TRBJ1-6, with D hard to call. Deletions cut 1 base from V and 10 bases from J, with 11 bases between. Germline values: CDR1 SEHNR, CDR2 FQNEAQ (reference sequence). The CDR3 spans 14 residues. CDR3 sequence reads: CASSLGHARSPLHF. CDR3 coding DNA: TGTGCCAGCAGCTTAGGGCACGCCAGGTCACCCCTCCACTTT.

This chain uses TRBV6-5 with TRBJ2-4; TRBD2 aligns across 7 bases. Germline V gene sequence: CDR1 MNHEY, CDR2 SVGAGI. Trimming removed 6 bases from V and 7 bases from J; junction bases left unmatched: 12. This CDR3 has 15 amino acids. CDR3 sequence reads: CASSNGAGRGNIQYF. DNA of the CDR3: TGTGCCAGCAGCAATGGAGCGGGACGGGGTAACATTCAGTACTTC.

This clone was counted a single time. The rearrangement joins TRBV19 to TRBJ1-5, with D hard to call. The V gene's germline CDR1 is LNHDA and CDR2 SQIVND (reference sequence). The CDR3 is made up of 13 amino acids. V was trimmed by 9 bases and J by 6 bases, leaving 15 bases between them. The CDR3: CASSAGRAQPQHF. The CDR3 region has the DNA TGTGCCAGCAGCGCGGGGAGGGCTCAGCCCCAGCATTTT.

This clone showed up just once. The chain couples TRBV6-6 to TRBJ2-7; 7 bases map to TRBD1. The germline gives CDR1 MNHNY, CDR2 SVGAGI (reference sequence). The CDR3 runs 14 residues. J lost 1 base, V lost 9 bases, and 9 bases had no gene match. CDR3 in amino acids: CASTKGTASYEQYF. CDR3 bases: TGTGCCAGTACTAAGGGGACAGCGTCCTACGAGCAGTACTTC.

This rearrangement joins TRBV4-2 to TRBJ2-1; D ambiguous. Trimming removed 2 bases from V and 6 bases from J, with 14 bases in between. The CDR3 has 15 amino acids. CDR1 and CDR2 from the germline V gene are LGHNA and YNFKEQ. The CDR3 sequence: CASSQTPPSVNEQFF. The CDR3 nucleotides read TGTGCCAGCAGCCAAACTCCACCCTCCGTCAATGAGCAGTTCTTC.

The J gene is TRBJ2-1, the V gene TRBV3-1 (or the pseudogene TRBV3-2); the D gene is possibly TRBD2 (6 bases). This CDR3 is built from 15 residues. The ends were cut back, 3 bases at V and 3 bases at J, with 12 bases in the middle. The germline V gene has CDR1 LGHDT and CDR2 YNNKEL (reference sequence). The CDR3 DNA sequence: TGTGCCAGCAGCCAGCGGCTAGCGTACTACAATGAGCAGTTCTTC. Amino acids: CASSQRLAYYNEQFF.

The chain links TRBV28 to TRBJ1-6, with no clear D. The V gene lost 5 bases and the J gene lost 0 bases, with 11 bases spanning the gap. This CDR3 comprises 16 residues. Per germline, CDR1 MDHEN and CDR2 SYDVKM. CDR3 nucleotides: TGTGCCAGCAGTCCCTCGCTCAGCTCCTATAATTCACCCCTCCACTTT. This translates into CASSPSLSSYNSPLHF. The full variable domain, in which reference TRBV28 and TRBJ1-6 provide the parts outside the CDR3, is DVKVTQSSRYLVKRTGEKVFLECVQDMDHENMFWYRQDPGLGLRLIYFSYDVKMKEKGDIPEGYSVSREKKERFSLILESASTNQTSMYLCASSPSLSSYNSPLHFGNGTRLTVT.

The V call is TRBV7-9, the J call TRBJ1-4, with a tentative D call TRBD1 (6 bases). The CDR3 is 14 residues long. Trimming took off 1 base at V and 8 bases at J, with 11 bases between the two ends. Germline V gene sequence: CDR1 SEHNR, CDR2 FQNEAQ (reference sequence). CDR3 in DNA: TGTGCCAGCAGCTTAGGCAGGGGATGGGAAAAACTGTTTTTT. Translation: CASSLGRGWEKLFF.

This chain joins TRBV5-1 and TRBJ2-7; 7 nucleotides line up with TRBD2. V lost 0 bases to trimming and J lost 6 bases; unmatched junction nucleotides: 6. Germline V CDR1 and CDR2: SGHRS, YFSETQ. The CDR3 length is 14 residues. In DNA form, the CDR3 reads TGCGCCAGCAGCTTGGAACCCGGACTAGTCGAGCAGTACTTC. It specifies CASSLEPGLVEQYF.

The sample holds many counts of this clone. The gene calls are TRBV5-1 and TRBJ1-2; no clear D. V gave up 0 bases and J gave up 0 bases, with 9 bases separating them. CDR1 and CDR2 from the germline V gene are SGHRS and YFSETQ. The CDR3 sequence is 15 residues long. CDR3 loop: CASSLGEKTNYGYTF. The CDR3 DNA reads as TGCGCCAGCAGCTTGGGGGAGAAGACTAACTATGGCTACACCTTC.

The chain joins TRBV28 to TRBJ1-5; 8 bases are a match to TRBD1. Trimming removed 6 bases from V and 1 base from J; junction bases left unmatched: 8. This CDR3 has 16 amino acids. Germline V gene lookup returns CDR1 MDHEN and CDR2 SYDVKM. The CDR3 region is CASRKARTGSNQPQHF. The CDR3 DNA is TGTGCCAGCAGGAAGGCTAGGACAGGGAGCAATCAGCCCCAGCATTTT.